This T cell receptor beta chain was sequenced during a study of blood T cell repertoires in COVID-19. Study background: The United States, Italy and Spain supplied acute and convalescent COVID-19 samples. Sources were T cells, B-cell-depleted T cells, or PBMCs; the material itself was cDNA or gDNA.

One Seattle source followed patients from active infection through their disease course. Germline CDR1 is LGHDT and CDR2 is YNNKEL (reference sequence). The CDR3 sequence is 16 residues long. Trimming pared 1 base from V and 5 bases from J, leaving 14 bases between. Repertoires were generated with immunoSEQ multiplex PCR, while TCRdb's copy carries only in-frame clones and drops some. The sample carries about 400,000 clones, approximately 86% recorded once. J is TRBJ1-4 and V is TRBV3-1 (or the pseudogene TRBV3-2), with a weak D call TRBD1 (6 bases). This clonotype was sampled from a woman aged 60-75 years with COVID-19, enrolled during active disease. Input material: peripheral blood. In DNA form, the CDR3 reads TGTGCCAGCAGCCAAGGGGCTAAGGGGGGGAATGAAAAACTGTTTTTT. Encoded protein: CASSQGAKGGNEKLFF.